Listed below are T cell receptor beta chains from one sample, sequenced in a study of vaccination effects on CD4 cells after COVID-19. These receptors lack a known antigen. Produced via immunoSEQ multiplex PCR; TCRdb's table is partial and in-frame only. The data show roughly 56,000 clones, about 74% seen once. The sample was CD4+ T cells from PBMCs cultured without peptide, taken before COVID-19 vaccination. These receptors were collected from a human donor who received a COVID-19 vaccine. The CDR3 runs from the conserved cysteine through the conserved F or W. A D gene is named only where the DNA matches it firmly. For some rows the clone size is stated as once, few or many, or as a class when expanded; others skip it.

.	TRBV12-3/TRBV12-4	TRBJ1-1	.	CASSFRENTEAFF	TGTGCCAGCAGTTTCCGAGAGAACACTGAAGCTTTCTTT
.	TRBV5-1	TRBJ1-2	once	CASSLDSAGVNYGYTF	TGCGCCAGCAGCTTGGATTCGGCAGGTGTTAACTATGGCTACACCTTC
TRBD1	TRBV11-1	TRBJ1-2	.	CASSLQQGARGYTF	TGTGCCAGCAGCTTACAACAGGGGGCGCGTGGCTACACCTTC
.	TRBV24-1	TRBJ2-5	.	CATSFSAGVGETQYF	TGTGCCACCAGTTTTTCGGCAGGGGTGGGGGAGACCCAGTACTTC
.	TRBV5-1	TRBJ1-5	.	CASSPSAGSNQPQHF	TGCGCCAGCAGCCCCTCGGCGGGATCCAATCAGCCCCAGCATTTT
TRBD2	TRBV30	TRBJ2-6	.	CAWSKYGGESRPGANVLTF	TGTGCCTGGAGCAAATACGGGGGGGAATCCCGCCCTGGGGCCAACGTCCTGACTTTC
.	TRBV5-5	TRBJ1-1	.	CASSLDFRPNTEAFF	TGTGCCAGCAGCTTGGACTTCCGGCCGAACACTGAAGCTTTCTTT
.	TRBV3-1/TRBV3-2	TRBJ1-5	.	CASSPPGPHQPQHF	TGTGCCAGCAGTCCCCCCGGGCCTCACCAGCCCCAGCATTTT
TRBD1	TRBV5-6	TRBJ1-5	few	CASSMRDRGNQPQHF	TGTGCCAGCAGCATGAGGGACAGGGGCAATCAGCCCCAGCATTTT
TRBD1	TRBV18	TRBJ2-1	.	CASSETGGYNEQFF	TGTGCCAGCTCAGAGACAGGGGGCTACAATGAGCAGTTCTTC
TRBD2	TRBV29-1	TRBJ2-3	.	CSVRPAGMRTRGPTDTQYF	TGCAGCGTGCGACCGGCCGGGATGAGGACTAGAGGCCCCACAGATACGCAGTATTTT
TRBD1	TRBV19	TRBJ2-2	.	CASSRTGGFNTGELFF	TGTGCCAGTAGCCGGACAGGAGGATTCAACACCGGGGAGCTGTTTTTT
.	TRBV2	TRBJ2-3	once	CASSSDLLSTDTQYF	TGTGCCAGCAGCTCGGACCTCTTAAGCACAGATACGCAGTATTTT
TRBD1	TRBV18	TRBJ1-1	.	CASSAQGANTEAFF	TGTGCCAGCTCCGCACAGGGGGCTAACACTGAAGCTTTCTTT
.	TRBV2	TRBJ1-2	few	CASSDSSNYGYTF	TGTGCCAGCAGTGATTCATCCAACTATGGCTACACCTTC
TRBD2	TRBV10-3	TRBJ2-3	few	CAISESRGLAGTDTQYF	TGTGCCATCAGTGAGTCTCGTGGACTAGCGGGCACAGATACGCAGTATTTT
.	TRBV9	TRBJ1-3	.	CASSVAEWQSSGNTIYF	TGTGCCAGCAGCGTTGCGGAGTGGCAGAGCTCTGGAAACACCATATATTTT
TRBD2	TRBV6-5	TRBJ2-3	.	CASRSGGARDTQYF	TGTGCCAGCAGAAGCGGGGGGGCTCGGGATACGCAGTATTTT
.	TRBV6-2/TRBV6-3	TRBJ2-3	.	CASSYIADTQYF	TGTGCCAGCAGTTACATCGCAGATACGCAGTATTTT
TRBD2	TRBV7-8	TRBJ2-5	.	CASSRAGAIETQYF	TGTGCCAGCAGCCGAGCGGGGGCCATAGAGACCCAGTACTTC
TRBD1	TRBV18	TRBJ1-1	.	CASSPRVQGASTEAFF	TGTGCCAGCTCACCACGAGTACAGGGGGCCTCAACTGAAGCTTTCTTT
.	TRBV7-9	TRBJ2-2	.	CASSSYGELFF	TGTGCCAGCAGTTCTTACGGGGAGCTGTTTTTT
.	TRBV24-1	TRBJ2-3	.	CATSVRTTDTQYF	TGTGCCACCAGTGTAAGGACGACAGATACGCAGTATTTT
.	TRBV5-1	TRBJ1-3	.	CASSRTGSSSGNTIYF	TGCGCCAGCAGCCGCACAGGATCGAGCTCTGGAAACACCATATATTTT
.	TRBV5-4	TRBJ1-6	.	CASSRDLNSPLHF	TGTGCCAGCAGCAGGGATTTAAACTCACCCCTCCACTTT
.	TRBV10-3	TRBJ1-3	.	CAIGGFSGNTIYF	TGTGCCATCGGGGGGTTCTCTGGAAACACCATATATTTT
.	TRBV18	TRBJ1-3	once	CASSPTGLSGNTIYF	TGTGCCAGCTCACCCACAGGGCTTTCTGGAAACACCATATATTTT
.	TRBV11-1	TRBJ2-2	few	CASTRGSTGELFF	TGTGCCAGCACCAGGGGCTCAACCGGGGAGCTGTTTTTT
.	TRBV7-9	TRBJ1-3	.	CASTLRWTSGNTIYF	TGTGCCAGCACCTTACGGTGGACCTCTGGAAACACCATATATTTT
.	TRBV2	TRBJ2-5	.	CASVAGAKETQYF	TGTGCCAGCGTCGCGGGGGCGAAAGAGACCCAGTACTTC
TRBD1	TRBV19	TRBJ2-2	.	CASRPQGSTGELFF	TGTGCCAGTAGGCCACAGGGGAGTACCGGGGAGCTGTTTTTT
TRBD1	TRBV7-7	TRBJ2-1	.	CASSPDRDNEQFF	TGTGCCAGCAGCCCGGACAGGGACAATGAGCAGTTCTTC
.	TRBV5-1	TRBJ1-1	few	CASQGGVGTEAFF	TGCGCCAGCCAAGGGGGGGTGGGCACTGAAGCTTTCTTT
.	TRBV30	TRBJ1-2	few	CAWSQGKGGYTF	TGTGCCTGGAGCCAGGGGAAGGGTGGCTACACCTTC
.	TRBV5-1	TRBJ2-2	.	CASSLAAGAIANTGELFF	TGCGCCAGCAGCTTGGCGGCAGGGGCAATCGCGAACACCGGGGAGCTGTTTTTT
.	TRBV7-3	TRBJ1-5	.	CASSLGPAQPQHF	TGTGCCAGCAGCTTAGGCCCTGCCCAGCCCCAGCATTTT
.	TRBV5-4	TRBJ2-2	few	CASSTGYTGELFF	TGTGCCAGCAGCACAGGATACACCGGGGAGCTGTTTTTT
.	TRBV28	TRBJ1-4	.	CASSFSGNEKLFF	TGTGCCAGCAGTTTTTCCGGGAATGAAAAACTGTTTTTT
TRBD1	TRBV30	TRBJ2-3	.	CAWSVSRTGKDTQYF	TGTGCCTGGAGTGTATCAAGGACAGGGAAAGATACGCAGTATTTT
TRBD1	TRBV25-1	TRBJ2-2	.	CASSDRGRTGELFF	TGTGCCAGCAGTGACAGGGGGCGGACCGGGGAGCTGTTTTTT
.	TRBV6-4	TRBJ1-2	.	CASSDSAGYGYTF	TGTGCCAGCAGTGACTCAGCGGGTTATGGCTACACCTTC
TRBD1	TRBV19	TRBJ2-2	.	CASIIGADRAIPGELFF	TGTGCCAGTATAATAGGGGCGGACAGGGCCATCCCCGGGGAGCTGTTTTTT
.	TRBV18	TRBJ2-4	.	CASSPGVGDSKNIQYF	TGTGCCAGCTCACCGGGAGTGGGGGATTCTAAAAACATTCAGTACTTC
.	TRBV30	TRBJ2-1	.	CAWTPPSNEQFF	TGTGCCTGGACCCCACCCAGCAATGAGCAGTTCTTC
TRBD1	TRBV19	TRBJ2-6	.	CASSTQGAGGANVLTF	TGTGCCAGTAGTACACAGGGGGCTGGTGGGGCCAACGTCCTGACTTTC
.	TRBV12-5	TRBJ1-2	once	CASGLQSNYGYTF	TGTGCTAGTGGTTTACAGAGTAACTATGGCTACACCTTC
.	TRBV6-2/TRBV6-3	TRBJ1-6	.	CASGREVDSPLHF	TGTGCCAGCGGCCGGGAGGTTGATTCACCCCTCCACTTT
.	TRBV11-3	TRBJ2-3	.	CASSPGLSTDTQYF	TGTGCCAGCAGCCCGGGCCTAAGCACAGATACGCAGTATTTT
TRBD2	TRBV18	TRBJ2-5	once	CASSPIALAGRYQETQYF	TGTGCCAGCTCACCAATCGCCCTAGCGGGGCGCTACCAAGAGACCCAGTACTTC
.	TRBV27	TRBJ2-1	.	CASSLEIGRYEQFF	TGTGCCAGCAGTTTAGAGATCGGCCGCTATGAGCAGTTCTTC
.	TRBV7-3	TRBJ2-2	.	CASSPQGYTGELFF	TGTGCCAGCAGCCCGCAGGGGTACACCGGGGAGCTGTTTTTT
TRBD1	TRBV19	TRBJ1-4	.	CASSTPGTGGEKLFF	TGTGCCAGTAGTACTCCCGGGACAGGAGGTGAAAAACTGTTTTTT
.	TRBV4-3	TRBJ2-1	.	CASSQEPGQMNNEQFF	TGCGCCAGCAGCCAAGAGCCTGGACAGATGAACAATGAGCAGTTCTTC
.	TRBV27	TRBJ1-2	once	CASSLRGDLTNYGYTF	TGTGCCAGCAGTTTAAGGGGGGACCTAACTAACTATGGCTACACCTTC
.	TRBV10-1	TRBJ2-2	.	CASSDFGIPNTGELFF	TGCGCCAGCAGTGATTTTGGGATCCCGAACACCGGGGAGCTGTTTTTT
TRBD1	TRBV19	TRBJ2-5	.	CASSPGTGGGETQYF	TGTGCCAGTAGTCCCGGGACAGGGGGAGGAGAGACCCAGTACTTC
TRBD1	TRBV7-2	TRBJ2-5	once	CASSPPGGLETQYF	TGTGCCAGCAGCCCACCAGGGGGTTTGGAGACCCAGTACTTC